Each of the 19 T cell receptor beta chains below was sequenced from the same sample in a study of shared clonotypes between healthy human individuals. Some clones are missing from TCRdb's copy, which holds only in-frame ones; the method was immunoSEQ multiplex PCR. Among about 340,000 clones listed, less than 75% were seen once. Sequencing used memory CD4+ T cells sorted from blood. Sample subset: CD45RA-negative fraction. The receptors shown here come from a young man in good health.

There are a few counts of this clone. This sequence joins TRBV30 and TRBJ1-5; D not certain. V shed 7 bases and J shed 7 bases, with 14 bases lying between them. The CDR3 is 12 amino acids. The germline V gene has CDR1 GTSNPN and CDR2 SVGIG (reference sequence). CDR3 region: CALGSPGQPQHF. In DNA, the CDR3 is TGTGCCTTGGGGAGTCCGGGGCAGCCCCAGCATTTT.

CDR3 loop: CASSESTSYNEQFF. The CDR3 coding sequence is TGCGCCAGCAGTGAGTCGACTAGCTACAATGAGCAGTTCTTC. The chain uses TRBV10-2 and TRBJ2-1; perhaps TRBD2 as D (6 bases). The CDR3 loop spans 14 amino acids. From germline, CDR1 is WSHSY and CDR2 SAAADI. Trimming left V 0 bases short and J 3 bases short, with 6 bases between.

This sequence joins TRBV2 and TRBJ2-3; 7 nucleotides agree with TRBD2. V trimming: 8 bases; J trimming: 2 bases; junction bases outside the gene matches: 16. Per the germline V gene, CDR1 is SNHLY and CDR2 is FYNNEI. The CDR3 consists of 17 residues. CDR3 sequence reads: CASRAGHIFSTTDTQYF. The CDR3 DNA sequence: TGTGCCAGCCGAGCGGGGCACATCTTCTCTACCACAGATACGCAGTATTTT. Full variable domain (missing parts from reference TRBV2 and TRBJ2-3): EPEVTQTPSHQVTQMGQEVILRCVPISNHLYFYWYRQILGQKVEFLVSFYNNEISEKSEIFDDQFSVERPDGSNFTLKIRSTKLEDSAMYFCASRAGHIFSTTDTQYFGPGTRLTVL.

The rearrangement uses TRBV7-9 and TRBJ1-4; TRBD1 is a possible D gene (6 bases). Looked up from germline, CDR1 is SEHNR and CDR2 is FQNEAQ (reference sequence). V dropped 4 bases and J dropped 8 bases, with 11 bases sitting between them. The CDR3 sequence is 13 residues long. The CDR3 spells CASSSGVGEKLFF. In DNA, the CDR3 is TGTGCCAGCAGCTCAGGGGTAGGGGAAAAACTGTTTTTT.

The chain recombines TRBV10-1 with TRBJ2-1; no definite D call. V was shortened by 3 bases and J by 7 bases, with 16 bases between the two germline ends. Looked up from germline, CDR1 is WNHNN and CDR2 is SYGVQD (reference sequence). This CDR3 comprises 15 residues. The CDR3 loop is CASSESSISANEQFF. In nucleotides, the CDR3 is TGCGCCAGCAGTGAATCCAGCATCTCGGCGAATGAGCAGTTCTTC.

The CDR3 bases are TGTGCCAGCAGTCAACAGGGGGGGTCCTACAATGAGCAGTTCTTC. This codes for CASSQQGGSYNEQFF. This chain connects TRBV2 to TRBJ2-1; D is perhaps TRBD1 (8 bases). This CDR3 is built from 15 residues. From germline, CDR1 is SNHLY and CDR2 FYNNEI. Trimming left V 5 bases short and J 1 base short, with 12 bases between.

The rearrangement joins TRBV6-5 to TRBJ2-5, with D perhaps matching TRBD1 (6 bases). Trimming took off 9 bases at V and 6 bases at J, with 17 bases between the two ends. Germline CDR1 reads MNHEY; CDR2 reads SVGAGI. CDR3 length equals 13 residues. CDR3 sequence reads: CASAGVRSQTQYF. DNA for the CDR3: TGTGCCAGTGCAGGGGTCCGGTCCCAGACCCAGTACTTC.

This clone came up once. The CDR3 DNA reads TGTGCCAGCAGTCCCTACCGGGACAGTAGCTCCTACGAGCAGTACTTC. Translation: CASSPYRDSSSYEQYF. The chain uses TRBV27 and TRBJ2-7; TRBD1 agrees at 7 bases. V shed 5 bases, J shed 0 bases, and the junction held 10 bases outside the gene matches. CDR3 size: 16 residues. CDR1 and CDR2 from the germline V gene are MNHEY and SMNVEV (reference sequence).

The CDR3, as DNA: TGTGCCAGCACCACTTCTAGCGGGAGAAGCCAAGAGACCCAGTACTTC. Its translation: CASTTSSGRSQETQYF. J is TRBJ2-5 and V is TRBV5-4, with 10 bases that match TRBD2. The CDR3 has 16 amino acids. The V and J ends lost 6 bases and 1 base, in that order; junction bases with no gene match: 9. Germline CDR1 and CDR2: SGHNT and YYREEE (reference sequence).

The sample holds a few counts of this clone. This sequence joins TRBV28 and TRBJ1-1; TRBD1 is a possible D gene (5 bases). Trimming removed 2 bases at V and 8 bases at J, with 9 bases between. From germline, CDR1 is MDHEN and CDR2 SYDVKM. The CDR3 covers 12 residues. CDR3 sequence: CASSLPRQEAFF. The CDR3 DNA is TGTGCCAGCAGTTTACCCCGACAGGAAGCTTTCTTT.

The chain uses TRBV5-1 and TRBJ1-1, with TRBD1 matching over 8 bases. With 0 bases clipped from V and 10 bases from J, the junction kept 14 bases outside the gene matches. Germline lookup yields CDR1 SGHRS and CDR2 YFSETQ. This CDR3 is built from 16 residues. The CDR3 nucleotides read TGCGCCAGCAGCTTGGGGCAGGGGGCGGGTTTTTTGGGAGCTTTCTTT. The encoded protein is CASSLGQGAGFLGAFF.

This rearrangement joins TRBV7-9 to TRBJ2-5; D unclear. The CDR3 runs 11 residues. V shed 2 bases and J shed 5 bases, with 3 bases lying between them. Germline CDR1 SEHNR, CDR2 FQNEAQ (reference sequence). The CDR3 loop reads CASSLFETQYF. CDR3 bases: TGTGCCAGCAGCTTATTTGAGACCCAGTACTTC.

The genes are TRBV18 and TRBJ2-3; D might be TRBD2 (6 bases). The V and J ends lost 6 bases and 0 bases respectively, with 13 bases between them. The germline CDR1 and CDR2 sequences are KGHSH and LQKENI. This CDR3 spans 15 amino acids. CDR3 nucleotide sequence: TGTGCCAGCTCTCGGGGAGGAGCAAGCACAGATACGCAGTATTTT. This gives the protein CASSRGGASTDTQYF.

This clone was seen a handful of times. The chain employs TRBV29-1 and TRBJ2-3; 7 bases line up with TRBD2. J gave up 0 bases and V 1 base, and 13 bases lay outside the gene matches. The length of the CDR3 is 18 residues. Per the germline V gene, CDR1 is SQVTM and CDR2 is ANQGSEA. Here the CDR3 reads CSVEVGGRSVTSTDTQYF. The CDR3 DNA sequence: TGCAGCGTTGAAGTAGGCGGGAGATCGGTGACTAGCACAGATACGCAGTATTTT.

The V and J genes are TRBV10-1 and TRBJ2-1; D could derive from TRBD1 or TRBD2 (6 bases each). CDR3 size: 14 residues. The ends were cut back, 4 bases at V and 4 bases at J, with 11 bases in the middle. CDR1 is WNHNN, CDR2 SYGVQD, per germline (reference sequence). CDR3 sequence reads: CASSGGGTYNEQFF. CDR3 DNA sequence: TGCGCCAGCAGTGGAGGCGGGACATACAATGAGCAGTTCTTC.

This clone was counted only a few times. In nucleotides, the CDR3 is TGTGCCAGCAGGCCTCTAGCGGGAGCAGAGACCCAGTACTTC. Encoded protein: CASRPLAGAETQYF. This rearrangement joins TRBV28 to TRBJ2-5; TRBD2 matches 10 bases. The CDR3 runs to 14 residues. Germline loops: CDR1 MDHEN, CDR2 SYDVKM. With V trimmed by 6 bases and J by 4 bases, 5 bases remained unmatched.

V is TRBV5-1 and J is TRBJ2-5; TRBD1 is a possible D gene (6 bases). Germline CDR1 and CDR2: SGHRS and YFSETQ. The CDR3 has 16 amino acids. V gave up 2 bases and J gave up 0 bases, with 14 bases separating them. CDR3 protein: CASSFEIGQNQETQYF. CDR3 in DNA: TGCGCCAGCAGCTTTGAAATCGGACAGAACCAAGAGACCCAGTACTTC. Full variable domain (missing parts from reference TRBV5-1 and TRBJ2-5): KAGVTQTPRYLIKTRGQQVTLSCSPISGHRSVSWYQQTPGQGLQFLFEYFSETQRNKGNFPGRFSGRQFSNSRSEMNVSTLELGDSALYLCASSFEIGQNQETQYFGPGTRLLVL.

There are a few counts of this clone. The chain couples TRBV2 to TRBJ2-3; the D gene is possibly TRBD1 (7 bases). Germline V gives CDR1 SNHLY, CDR2 FYNNEI. V was shortened by 1 base and J by 1 base, with 9 bases between the two germline ends. The CDR3 has 15 amino acids. In nucleotides, the CDR3 is TGTGCCAGCAGTGAAGGCAGGGGGGGCACAGATACGCAGTATTTT. Protein product: CASSEGRGGTDTQYF.

V is TRBV4-3 and J is TRBJ1-2; D is uncertain. V was cut by 1 base and J by 6 bases, with 12 bases left in between. Germline CDR1 and CDR2: LGHNA and YSLEER. The CDR3 extends over 14 amino acids. The CDR3 loop is CASSQGLGTHGYTF. CDR3 coding DNA: TGCGCCAGCAGCCAAGGGTTAGGTACGCATGGCTACACCTTC.